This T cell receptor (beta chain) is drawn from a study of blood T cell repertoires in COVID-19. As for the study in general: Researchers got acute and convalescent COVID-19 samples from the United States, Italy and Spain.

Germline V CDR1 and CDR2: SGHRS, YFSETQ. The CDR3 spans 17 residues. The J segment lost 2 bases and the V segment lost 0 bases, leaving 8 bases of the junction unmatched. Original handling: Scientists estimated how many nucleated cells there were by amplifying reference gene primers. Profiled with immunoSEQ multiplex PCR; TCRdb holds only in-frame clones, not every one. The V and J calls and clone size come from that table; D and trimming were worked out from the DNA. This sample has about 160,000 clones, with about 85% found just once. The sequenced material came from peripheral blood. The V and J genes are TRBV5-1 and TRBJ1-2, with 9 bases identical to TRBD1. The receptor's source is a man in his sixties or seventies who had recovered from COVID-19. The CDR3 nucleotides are TGCGCCAGCAGCTTGGAGTGGGGACAGGGAAAGAACTATGGCTACACCTTC. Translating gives CASSLEWGQGKNYGYTF.